This TCR beta chain was sequenced in a study of CD8 T cells in ankylosing spondylitis. V lost 5 bases and J lost 8, with 18 bases in between. Germline CDR1 reads SEHNR; CDR2 reads FQNEAQ (reference sequence). This CDR3 region has 14 residues. This clonotype was counted between two and nine times. TCRdb reanalysed the 5' RACE reads using MiXCR and keeps one entry per CDR3 protein. The table includes 190,000 or so distinct CDR3 sequences, about 13% detected once. This chain joins TRBV7-9 and TRBJ1-2; maybe TRBD1 (5 bases). The TCR originated in a male donor with ankylosing spondylitis or in good health (not recorded which). The sequencing sample was made of blood, either unsorted or a sorted T cell fraction (not recorded which). CDR3 bases: TGTGCCAGCAGCCTCATCCCGGGACCGTTAGGCTACACCTTC. This encodes CASSLIPGPLGYTF.